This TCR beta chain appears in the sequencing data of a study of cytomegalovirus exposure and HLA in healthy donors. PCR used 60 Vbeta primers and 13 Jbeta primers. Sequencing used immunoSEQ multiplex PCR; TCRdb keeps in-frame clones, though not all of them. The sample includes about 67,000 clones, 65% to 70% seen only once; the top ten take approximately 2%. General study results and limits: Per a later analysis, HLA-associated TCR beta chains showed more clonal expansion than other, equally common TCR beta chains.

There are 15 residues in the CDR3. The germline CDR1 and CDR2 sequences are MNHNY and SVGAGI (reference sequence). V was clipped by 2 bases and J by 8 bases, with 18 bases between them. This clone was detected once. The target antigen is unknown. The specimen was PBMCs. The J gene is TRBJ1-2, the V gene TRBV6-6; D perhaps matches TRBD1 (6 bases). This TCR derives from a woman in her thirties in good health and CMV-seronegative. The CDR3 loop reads CASSYLDRQAAGYTF. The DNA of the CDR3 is TGTGCCAGCAGTTACCTGGACCGACAGGCCGCCGGCTACACCTTC.